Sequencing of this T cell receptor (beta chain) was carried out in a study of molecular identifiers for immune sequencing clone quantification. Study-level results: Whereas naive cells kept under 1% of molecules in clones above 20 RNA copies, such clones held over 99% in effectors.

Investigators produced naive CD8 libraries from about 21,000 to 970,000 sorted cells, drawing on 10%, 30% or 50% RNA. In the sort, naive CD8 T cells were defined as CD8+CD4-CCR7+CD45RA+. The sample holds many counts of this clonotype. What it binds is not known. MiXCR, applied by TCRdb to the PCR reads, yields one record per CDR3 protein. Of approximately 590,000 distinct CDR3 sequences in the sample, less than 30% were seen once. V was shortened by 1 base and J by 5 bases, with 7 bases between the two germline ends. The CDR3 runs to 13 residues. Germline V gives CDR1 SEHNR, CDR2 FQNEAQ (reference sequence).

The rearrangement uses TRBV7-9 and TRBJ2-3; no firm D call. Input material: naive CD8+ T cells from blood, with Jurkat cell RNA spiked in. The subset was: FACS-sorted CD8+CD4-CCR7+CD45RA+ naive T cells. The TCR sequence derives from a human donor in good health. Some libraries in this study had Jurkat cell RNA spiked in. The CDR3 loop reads CASSLGPGDTQYF. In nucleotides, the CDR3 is TGTGCCAGCAGCTTAGGTCCGGGAGATACGCAGTATTTT. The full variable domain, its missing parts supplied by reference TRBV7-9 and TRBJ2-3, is DTGVSQNPRHKITKRGQNVTFRCDPISEHNRLYWYRQTLGQGPEFLTYFQNEAQLEKSRLLSDRFSAERPKGSFSTLEIQRTEQGDSAMYLCASSLGPGDTQYFGPGTRLTVL.